This T cell receptor (beta chain) is drawn from a study of blood T cells in healthy people across ages. Study outcomes and limitations: Unknown donor CMV status possibly confounded expanded clonotype changes.

Details on this clonotype: The antigen remains unidentified.

PCR was performed a second time for roughly 7 to 12 cycles using a sample-barcoded 5' primer and a J-beta primer mix. A single record per CDR3 protein comes from TCRdb applying MiXCR to the 5' RACE reads. Among around 1.7 million distinct CDR3 sequences, 28% were seen once, and the ten largest hold 7.7%. This clonotype was sampled from a woman aged 25 to 39 in good health. Source material: blood.

The CDR3 loop is CASRSHQDLGETQYF. The CDR3 DNA is TGTGCCAGCAGATCCCACCAGGATTTAGGGGAGACCCAGTACTTC. The chain uses TRBV7-2 and TRBJ2-5, with D unresolved. This CDR3 spans 15 amino acids. Germline CDR1 and CDR2: SGHTA and FQGNSA. With 6 bases removed from V and 5 bases from J, the gap between germline ends came to 19 bases.